Each of the 9 T cell receptor beta chains below was sequenced from the same sample in a study of T cells in Graves' hyperthyroidism and ophthalmopathy. Amplified TCR beta CDR3 regions came from RNA transcripts. First-round RT-PCR of the TCR CDR3 relied on the HTBI primer set. TCRdb used MiXCR to reprocess the multiplex PCR reads, holding one entry per CDR3 protein. The sample lists over 700,000 distinct CDR3 sequences, 35% occurring once. The sequenced sample was blood. These TCRs come from a middle-aged woman with Graves' hyperthyroidism.

This clonotype was picked up many times. CDR3 sequence: CASSTDEDRVLNQPQHF. CDR3 DNA: TGTGCCAGTAGTACCGATGAGGACAGGGTTCTCAATCAGCCCCAGCATTTT. The chain has TRBV19 and TRBJ1-5; 8 bases agree with TRBD1. Germline CDR1 reads LNHDA; CDR2 reads SQIVND (reference sequence). Trimming removed 4 bases from V and 3 bases from J; junction bases left unmatched: 11. This CDR3 is 17 amino acids long. Drawing the rest from reference TRBV19 and TRBJ1-5, the complete variable domain is DGGITQSPKYLFRKEGQNVTLSCEQNLNHDAMYWYRQDPGQGLRLIYYSQIVNDFQKGDIAEGYSVSREKKESFPLTVTSAQKNPTAFYLCASSTDEDRVLNQPQHFGDGTRLSIL.

This clonotype was seen a few times. With a much larger clone just one base away, this may be a read error. No DNA is shown, since the ends of the CDR3 on it are uncertain; the CDR3 is the one TCRdb lists. The chain combines TRBV7-9 with TRBJ1-2; no check of the table's D call, TRBD1, against the DNA was made. Germline CDR1 SEHNR, CDR2 FQNEAQ (reference sequence). The CDR3 has 13 amino acids, counting both end residues. The CDR3 loop is CADNRVPTYGCTF.

A few counts support this clonotype. The rearrangement links TRBV20-1 to TRBJ1-6, with D tentatively TRBD1 (5 bases). The V end was cut by 5 bases, the J end by 8 bases, with 22 bases between. The CDR3 consists of 16 residues. Germline V gene lookup returns CDR1 DFQATT and CDR2 SNEGSKA (reference sequence). The CDR3 sequence: CSAPPRGTSEYSPLHF. Here the CDR3 DNA reads TGCAGTGCTCCCCCCCGCGGGACCTCAGAGTATTCACCCCTCCACTTT.

The table lists this clonotype with many counts. The V call is TRBV6-5, the J call TRBJ1-5; no clear D. CDR3 length: 16 amino acids. Trimming left V 5 bases short and J 3 bases short, with 17 bases between. Germline CDR1 is MNHEY and CDR2 is SVGAGI. CDR3 bases: TGTGCCAGCAGTGAAAATCCTCGGCAGCCCAATCAGCCCCAGCATTTT. Its translation: CASSENPRQPNQPQHF.

About this clonotype: A much larger clone differs from this one at a single base, so this may be a read error. The genes are TRBV5-6 and TRBJ2-5; 7 bases align to TRBD2. The CDR3 length is 14 residues. Germline loops: CDR1 SGHDT, CDR2 YYEEEE. The DNA for the CDR3 is TGTGCCGGCAGCTTGGGGCGGGAGTGGGAGACCCAGTACTTC. It is translated as CAGSLGREWETQYF.

This sequence joins TRBV10-1 and TRBJ1-2, with 9 bases aligning to TRBD1. Germline lookup yields CDR1 WNHNN and CDR2 SYGVQD (reference sequence). V trimming: 0 bases; J trimming: 9 bases; junction bases outside the gene matches: 2. The CDR3 is made up of 13 amino acids. The CDR3 spells CASSESGQGRYTF. CDR3 DNA: TGCGCCAGCAGTGAGTCGGGACAGGGCCGCTACACCTTC.

The chain carries TRBV11-2 and TRBJ2-5; weak D call: TRBD2 (6 bases). The J call may be incorrect, as the DNA end agrees better with TRBJ2-1. Looked up from germline, CDR1 is SGHAT and CDR2 is FQNNGV. This CDR3 region has 13 residues. The CDR3 is CASSLGGNELQFF. CDR3 bases: TGTGCCAGCAGCTTAGGCGGGAATGAGCTGCAGTTCTTC.

This clonotype has just a few counts. J is TRBJ2-7 and V is TRBV9; tentative D call: TRBD2 (6 bases). Per germline, CDR1 SGDLS and CDR2 YYNGEE. The V gene lost 4 bases and the J gene lost 6 bases, with 20 bases spanning the gap. CDR3 length: 15 amino acids. The CDR3 reads CASSPRRLGTGEQYF. The CDR3 nucleotides are TGTGCCAGCAGCCCCCGTCGACTAGGAACGGGCGAGCAGTACTTC.

This clonotype was seen ten or more times. This chain uses TRBV19 with TRBJ2-5; D is ambiguous. V lost 4 bases, J lost 7 bases, and 13 bases lay in between. This CDR3 contains 13 residues. CDR1 and CDR2 (germline): LNHDA, SQIVND (reference sequence). The CDR3 loop reads CASSTDRSGTQYF. CDR3 nucleotide sequence: TGTGCCAGTAGTACAGACCGCTCGGGGACCCAGTACTTC.